Shown below are 24 T cell receptor beta chains from a single sample sequenced in a study of cytomegalovirus exposure and HLA in healthy donors. The PCR was carried out with 60 Vbeta primers and 13 Jbeta primers. Libraries were prepared by immunoSEQ multiplex PCR; TCRdb keeps only in-frame clonotypes and omits some of them. The profile shows about 190,000 clones, 74% of them singletons. The sample was PBMCs. These receptors came from a woman aged 25-40 years in good health and CMV-seropositive.

The gene calls are TRBV28 and TRBJ2-5; D is perhaps TRBD1 (5 bases). V was trimmed by 2 bases and J by 1 base, leaving 11 bases between them. The CDR3 runs to 15 residues. CDR1 MDHEN and CDR2 SYDVKM come from the germline V gene. For the CDR3, the DNA is TGTGCCAGCAGTTTACAGGGCCCCGTCCAAGAGACCCAGTACTTC. This sequence encodes CASSLQGPVQETQYF.

The V call is TRBV7-6, the J call TRBJ2-1; 8 bases are shared with TRBD1. This CDR3 is built from 16 residues. V gave up 1 base and J gave up 8 bases; unmatched junction bases: 10. CDR1 is SGHVS and CDR2 is FNYEAQ in the germline V gene. CDR3 nucleotides: TGTGCCAGCAGCTTAGTGTCAGGGGGCGCGAAAGATGAGCAGTTCTTC. Translating it yields CASSLVSGGAKDEQFF.

The CDR3 sequence: CASSEKGLAYEQYF. The CDR3 DNA sequence: TGTGCCAGCAGTGAAAAGGGACTAGCCTACGAGCAGTACTTC. This chain connects TRBV6-1 to TRBJ2-7; 8 bases agree with TRBD2. The CDR3 totals 14 residues. CDR1 is MNHNS, CDR2 SASEGT, per germline. The ends lost 2 bases at V and 2 bases at J; junction bases unmatched: 2.

The rearrangement links TRBV10-1 to TRBJ2-3; no firm D call. Trimming took 0 bases from V and 2 from J, leaving 12 bases between them. The germline CDR1 and CDR2 sequences are WNHNN and SYGVQD (reference sequence). The CDR3 length is 16 residues. CDR3 amino acids: CASSESRKSVTDTQYF. DNA of the CDR3: TGCGCCAGCAGTGAGTCGCGTAAATCTGTCACAGATACGCAGTATTTT.

CDR3 sequence: CATSDSGTTKNIQYF. CDR3 DNA: TGTGCCACCAGTGACTCGGGGACAACCAAAAACATTCAGTACTTC. This chain connects TRBV15 to TRBJ2-4; perhaps TRBD1 as D (6 bases). The CDR3 runs 15 residues. Trimming removed 6 bases from V and 2 bases from J, with 14 bases in between. Germline lookup yields CDR1 LNHNV and CDR2 YYDKDF (reference sequence).

The chain carries TRBV2 and TRBJ2-7, with TRBD1 matching over 7 bases. The germline V gene encodes CDR1 SNHLY and CDR2 FYNNEI. The J segment lost 6 bases and the V segment lost 7 bases, leaving 9 bases of the junction unmatched. The CDR3 length is 13 residues. The CDR3 loop reads CASIGDRVFEQYF. The CDR3 DNA reads as TGTGCCAGCATAGGTGACAGGGTCTTCGAGCAGTACTTC. The entire variable domain, with the rest obtained from reference TRBV2 and TRBJ2-7, is as follows: EPEVTQTPSHQVTQMGQEVILRCVPISNHLYFYWYRQILGQKVEFLVSFYNNEISEKSEIFDDQFSVERPDGSNFTLKIRSTKLEDSAMYFCASIGDRVFEQYFGPGTRLTVT.

This clone showed up just a few times. J is TRBJ2-1 and V is TRBV5-1; 7 bases map to TRBD1. The CDR3 loop spans 15 amino acids. Germline V lookup: CDR1 SGHRS, CDR2 YFSETQ. Trimming removed 2 bases from V and 3 bases from J; junction bases left unmatched: 5. Written as DNA, the CDR3 is TGCGCCAGCAGCTTACAGGGGTCAGGCTACAATGAGCAGTTCTTC. Translation: CASSLQGSGYNEQFF.

The gene calls are TRBV11-2 and TRBJ2-7, with 12 positions matching TRBD1. The CDR3 runs 14 residues. Germline CDR1 is SGHAT and CDR2 is FQNNGV. Losses at the gene ends were 4 bases for V and 5 bases for J; bases not matched to a gene: 3. The DNA of the CDR3 is TGTGCCAGCAGCTACGGGACAGGGGGCGACGAGCAGTACTTC. Its protein product is CASSYGTGGDEQYF.

This clone was recorded a few times. CDR3 region: CASSLSGGASGNEQFF. The CDR3 nucleotides read TGTGCCAGCAGTTTATCCGGGGGGGCTAGCGGGAATGAGCAGTTCTTC. This sequence joins TRBV28 and TRBJ2-1, with 8 positions matching TRBD2. The CDR3 is 16 residues long. V dropped 1 base and J dropped 7; count of bases not matched to a gene: 9. Germline V gene sequence: CDR1 MDHEN, CDR2 SYDVKM.

The rearrangement links TRBV5-1 to TRBJ2-2, with D possibly being TRBD2 (5 bases). The CDR3 length is 15 residues. The germline V gene has CDR1 SGHRS and CDR2 YFSETQ. V shed 6 bases and J shed 2 bases, with 14 bases lying between them. This CDR3 reads CASTSRVANTGELFF. The DNA of the CDR3 is TGCGCCAGCACCTCGCGGGTAGCTAACACCGGGGAGCTGTTTTTT.

The chain has TRBV6-1 and TRBJ1-5, with unresolved D. The CDR3 sequence is 14 residues long. Trimming removed 5 bases from V and 6 bases from J, with 14 bases in between. Looked up from germline, CDR1 is MNHNS and CDR2 is SASEGT. The CDR3: CASSPGSTSQPQHF. CDR3 DNA: TGTGCCAGCAGTCCCGGGAGCACGAGTCAGCCCCAGCATTTT.

The count of this clone is one. The gene calls are TRBV14 and TRBJ1-5, with D possibly TRBD1 on 5 matching bases. Looked up from germline, CDR1 is SGHDN and CDR2 is FVKESK. There are 17 residues in the CDR3. Trimming took off 0 bases at V and 0 bases at J, with 12 bases between the two ends. CDR3 loop: CASSQDKTGYSNQPQHF. CDR3 sequence (DNA): TGTGCCAGCAGCCAAGATAAAACAGGTTATAGCAATCAGCCCCAGCATTTT.

The rearrangement links TRBV11-2 to TRBJ2-7, with TRBD1 as a possible D gene (6 bases). The CDR3 consists of 15 residues. Germline V lookup: CDR1 SGHAT, CDR2 FQNNGV. V lost 6 bases and J lost 2, with 17 bases in between. The CDR3 reads CASSLSGTLTYEQYF. The CDR3, as DNA: TGTGCCAGCAGTTTAAGTGGGACACTGACCTACGAGCAGTACTTC.

This chain's CDR3 is CASSDGAGGTDTQYF. The DNA for the CDR3 is TGTGCCAGCAGTGACGGGGCAGGGGGCACAGATACGCAGTATTTT. The chain uses TRBV27 and TRBJ2-3; D perhaps matches TRBD1 (6 bases). Trimming cost V 5 bases and J 1 base, with 13 bases left between them. CDR1 MNHEY and CDR2 SMNVEV come from the germline V gene (reference sequence). The CDR3 is 15 residues long.

This clone was seen just once. The genes are TRBV19 and TRBJ2-7; the D gene is possibly TRBD1 (6 bases). The CDR3 length is 13 residues. V shed 3 bases and J shed 3 bases, with 9 bases lying between them. From germline, CDR1 is LNHDA and CDR2 SQIVND (reference sequence). CDR3 nucleotides: TGTGCCAGTAGTATGGGGGCTAACTACGAGCAGTACTTC. Residues: CASSMGANYEQYF.

The rearrangement links TRBV2 to TRBJ1-5; D is perhaps TRBD1 (6 bases). This CDR3 spans 15 amino acids. Trimming removed 5 bases at V and 0 bases at J, with 11 bases between. Germline V gene sequence: CDR1 SNHLY, CDR2 FYNNEI. The chain's CDR3 is CASSRDIYSNQPQHF. DNA for the CDR3: TGTGCCAGCAGTCGGGACATCTATAGCAATCAGCCCCAGCATTTT.

This clone has only a few counts. This chain connects TRBV6-1 to TRBJ1-6; 7 bases map to TRBD1. After removal of 2 bases from V and 7 bases from J, the junction contained 2 bases not matched to a gene. The CDR3 extends over 14 amino acids. Germline CDR1 MNHNS, CDR2 SASEGT. The CDR3 DNA reads TGTGCCAGCAGTGAAAGGGGGCGGAATTCACCCCTCCACTTT. This translates into CASSERGRNSPLHF.

The chain combines TRBV14 with TRBJ2-2; 7 nucleotides agree with TRBD1. CDR3 length: 16 residues. Germline loops: CDR1 SGHDN, CDR2 FVKESK. The ends lost 4 bases at V and 9 bases at J; junction bases unmatched: 14. This chain's CDR3 is CASSPVWAGGFRELFF. CDR3 nucleotides: TGTGCCAGCAGCCCCGTTTGGGCAGGGGGTTTTCGGGAGCTGTTTTTT.

The gene calls are TRBV6-5 and TRBJ2-1, with D possibly matching TRBD1 (5 bases). Germline CDR1 and CDR2: MNHEY and SVGAGI. This CDR3 contains 12 residues. V lost 6 bases and J lost 12, with 15 bases in between. DNA for the CDR3: TGTGCCAGCAGCGACAGCTCGGGTCCGCAGTTCTTC. Translation gives CASSDSSGPQFF.

This chain connects TRBV6-1 to TRBJ1-1; the match to TRBD1 covers 8 bases. CDR1 and CDR2 from the germline V gene are MNHNS and SASEGT. CDR3 length: 15 residues. The J segment lost 2 bases and the V segment lost 6 bases, leaving 8 bases of the junction unmatched. CDR3: CASRPMTGANTEAFF. The DNA of the CDR3 is TGTGCCAGCAGACCTATGACAGGGGCCAACACTGAAGCTTTCTTT.

The V call is TRBV15, the J call TRBJ2-5; D gene ambiguous. TRBJ2-7 explains the end of the DNA better; the J call may be wrong. This CDR3 has 14 residues. Germline V gene lookup returns CDR1 LNHNV and CDR2 YYDKDF (reference sequence). This chain's CDR3 is CATSISLEAYEQYF. The CDR3 DNA reads TGTGCCACCAGCATATCCCTAGAAGCCTACGAGCAGTACTTC.

V is TRBV6-5 and J is TRBJ2-7; TRBD2 is a possible D gene (5 bases). V was cut by 5 bases and J by 2 bases, with 10 bases left in between. Germline CDR1 is MNHEY and CDR2 is SVGAGI. CDR3 length: 13 residues. The CDR3 DNA follows: TGTGCCAGCAGTCGGGGTGGGACCTACGAGCAGTACTTC. Translation: CASSRGGTYEQYF.

The V and J genes are TRBV28 and TRBJ2-7; tentative D call: TRBD1 (5 bases). The ends were cut back, 5 bases at V and 3 bases at J, with 11 bases in the middle. The germline gives CDR1 MDHEN, CDR2 SYDVKM. The CDR3 runs 13 residues. The CDR3 sequence is CASSPRGVYEQYF. As DNA, the CDR3 is TGTGCCAGCAGTCCAAGGGGTGTCTACGAGCAGTACTTC.

Here the CDR3 reads CSVNGGTSYNEQFF. CDR3 DNA sequence: TGCAGCGTAAACGGGGGAACGTCCTACAATGAGCAGTTCTTC. This rearrangement joins TRBV29-1 to TRBJ2-1; possibly TRBD2 for D (6 bases). CDR3 size: 14 residues. The germline V and J ends were trimmed by 6 bases and 1 base, with 13 bases remaining between them. Per the germline V gene, CDR1 is SQVTM and CDR2 is ANQGSEA.